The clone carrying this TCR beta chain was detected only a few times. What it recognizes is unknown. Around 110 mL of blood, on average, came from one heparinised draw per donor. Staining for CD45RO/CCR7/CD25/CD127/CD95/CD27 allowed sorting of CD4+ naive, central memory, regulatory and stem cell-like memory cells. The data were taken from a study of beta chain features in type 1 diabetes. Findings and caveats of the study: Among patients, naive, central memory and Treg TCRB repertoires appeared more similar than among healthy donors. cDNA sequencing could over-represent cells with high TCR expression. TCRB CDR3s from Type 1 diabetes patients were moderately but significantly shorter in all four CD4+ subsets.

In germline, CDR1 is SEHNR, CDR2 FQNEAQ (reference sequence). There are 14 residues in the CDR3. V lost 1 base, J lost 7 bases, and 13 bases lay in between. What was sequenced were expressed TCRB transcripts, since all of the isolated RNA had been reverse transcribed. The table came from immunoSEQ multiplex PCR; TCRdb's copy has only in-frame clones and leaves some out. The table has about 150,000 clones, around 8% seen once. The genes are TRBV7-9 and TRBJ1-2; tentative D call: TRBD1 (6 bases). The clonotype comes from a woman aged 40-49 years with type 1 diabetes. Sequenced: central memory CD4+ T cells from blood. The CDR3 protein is CASSLEGDEVGYTF. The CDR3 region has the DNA TGTGCCAGCAGCTTAGAGGGGGATGAGGTTGGCTACACCTTC.